This TCR beta chain derives from a study of T cell repertoires in cytomegalovirus infection. Study background: Matching HLA type and CMV infection were both indicated by public TCR beta signatures. Regarding the study as a whole: Cumulative frequency of public TCR beta families picked out carriers of CMV plus the relevant HLA. CMV-specific TCR beta clonotypes restricted by HLA-C dominated the ex vivo response.

This clonotype was observed many times. Its target is not known. Germline CDR1 and CDR2: SGHTA and FQGNSA. V was shortened by 2 bases and J by 4 bases, with 8 bases between the two germline ends. The CDR3 loop spans 13 amino acids. TCRdb re-called the reads through MiXCR, storing one row per CDR3 protein. The profile shows about 920,000 distinct CDR3 sequences, about a third of them singletons. The chain employs TRBV7-2 and TRBJ1-1, with D tentatively TRBD1 (5 bases). This specimen consisted of cultured CD8+ T cells from PBMCs, obtained from culture after CMV antigen stimulation. The TCR originated in a human donor in good health (CMV status not recorded). Some clones in this sample may be carry-over from other donors' samples. The CDR3 sequence is CASSLNRGTEAFF. The DNA for the CDR3 is TGTGCCAGCAGCTTAAATAGGGGCACTGAAGCTTTCTTT.